This T cell receptor beta chain was recorded in a study of tumor-infiltrating lymphocytes in primary liver carcinoma listed by TCRdb under 2017. About the investigation overall: Of the five patients (three men and two women, aged 30 to 69 years), four had hepatocellular carcinoma and one had combined HCC and intrahepatic cholangiocarcinoma. The five patients had tumors of stage T1-T3 N0M0, with maximum diameters ranging from about 4.2 to 10 cm. Each sample produced about 3.5 to 7.13 million productive TCRbeta reads, and read depth showed no significant difference between tissue types. Across five regions of each liver tumor, along with adjacent normal tissue and blood, the study brought together TCRbeta repertoire sequencing, expression microarrays and whole-exome sequencing. TCRbeta repertoire sequencing covered roughly 35 specimens from 5 patients: 25 tumor regions, 5 adjacent noncancerous liver tissues and 5 peripheral blood samples. The 20 to 30 tumor region samples were profiled with Agilent mRNA microarrays so that TCRbeta repertoire diversity could be related to the local molecular phenotype. High reproducibility was observed for the technical replicate repertoires, with mean shared-clone rates around 0.9 and correlation coefficients above 0.98. What the study reported, not specific to this receptor: Because the samples were bulk and unsorted, CD4+ and CD8+ T cell repertoires could not be compared. Repertoire overlap was found to be higher between tumor regions (mean roughly 36%) than between tumor-adjacent (approximately 17%) or tumor-blood (approximately 15%) pairs, consistent with antigen-driven expansion. The top 250 clones accounted for a significantly greater share of the repertoire in tumors than in blood (p = 0.039). Only the TCR beta chain was sequenced, which likely underestimates true repertoire diversity because unpaired alpha chains were not captured. With just four or five patients in the study, the authors point out that the findings should be validated in a larger study. Only about 8-24% of top clones were found in all five regions of a tumor, suggesting spatial heterogeneity of tumor-infiltrating T cells.

Without any cell sorting, total RNA and DNA were co-extracted from about 21-30 mg of bulk tissue using the AllPrep DNA/RNA mini kit. Surgical resection was performed in China between 2015 and 2016 on about 5 patients with histopathologically diagnosed primary liver carcinoma. At the time of sampling, the patients were treatment-naive and had chronic HBV infection. Each tumor was sampled at five spatially separated regions: the superior, inferior, left-lateral and right-lateral poles and the tumor centre. Histology showed that every tumor sample contained more than 80% viable tumor cells. Fresh tumor and adjacent tissue pieces were bisected, with one half stored in RNAlater at -80 degrees C and the other half sent for histology. Using a constant-region primer and ProtoScript II reverse transcriptase, TCRbeta-specific cDNA was reverse-transcribed from approximately 0.5 ug total RNA. TCRbeta libraries were built with three nested multiplex PCR rounds, a slightly modified ARM-PCR procedure. Each of the first two PCR rounds ran for around 9 cycles and used multiplex TRBV1-TRBV30 forward primers together with a Cbeta reverse primer. Sample barcodes and Illumina adapters were added in a final 25-cycle PCR using Deep VentR polymerase. Amplicons of 200-500 bp were gel-purified with a QIAquick gel extraction kit before sequencing. An Illumina HiSeq 2500 was used to sequence the TCRbeta amplicons, generating 250-bp paired-end reads. In the authors' own workflow: To recover full CDR3 sequences, reads were quality-trimmed using Trimmomatic v0.33 and paired reads were then merged using FLASH v1.2.11. V, D and J germline segments were assigned to the rearranged TCRbeta sequences by MiGEC v1.2.1b. Clonotype statistics and Shannon-Wiener diversity indices were computed with VDJtools v1.0.0. Except for diversity analysis, only each sample's 250 most abundant clonotypes were used in subsequent analyses to reduce sampling bias. TCRdb reran the public reads through fastp at Q25 and MiXCR, keeping productive beta chains. CDR3 protein duplicates are merged, each entry listing the most common genes and DNA. These V and J calls rely on TCRdb rather than the paper's analysis. For this sample there are about 190,000 distinct CDR3 sequences; around 85% appear just once. The leading ten clones occupy 15% to 20% of the sample.

The table lists this clonotype with many counts. Its binding antigen is unknown. Base qualities are missing; no much larger clone stands one base away. Trimming takes 7 bases off V and 8 bases off J; junction bases not matched to a gene: 12. The CDR3 has 15 amino acids, counting the end cysteine and phenylalanine. The sequence is cut down to CDR3 DNA, 45 bases in frame from base 1. CDR1 and CDR2, per the germline V gene, are MDHEN and SYDVKM. The sequencing input was tumor tissue from primary liver carcinoma. The V and J segments used are TRBV28 and TRBJ2-2; TRBD1 agrees with 8 junctional bases. This receptor was obtained from a man between 40 and 49 years old with primary liver carcinoma and hepatitis B virus infection. The sequence in DNA is TGTGCCAGCACCGAGGCAGGGGGCGCTCCGGGGGAGCTGTTTTTT. Its amino acids are CASTEAGGAPGELFF.